These 3 T cell receptor beta chains originate from one sample sequenced in a study of blood T cell repertoires in COVID-19. Clones were sequenced by immunoSEQ multiplex PCR, and TCRdb holds only the in-frame ones, with some missing. The repertoire has approximately 270,000 clones, about 80% of them found once; the top ten carry 15% to 18%. Specimen: peripheral blood. The receptors shown here come from a person between 65 and 79 years old with COVID-19, enrolled during active disease.

The rearrangement uses TRBV7-6 and TRBJ1-6, with no clear D. The V and J ends lost 5 bases and 6 bases respectively, with 17 bases between them. Germline V gene data show CDR1 as SGHVS and CDR2 as FNYEAQ. The CDR3 extends over 16 amino acids. CDR3 region: CASSPQGSGGNSPLHF. CDR3 nucleotides: TGTGCCAGCAGCCCCCAAGGTTCGGGAGGTAATTCACCCCTCCACTTT. Combining the CDR3 with reference TRBV7-6 and TRBJ1-6 gives the whole variable domain GAGVSQSPRYKVTKRGQDVALRCDPISGHVSLYWYRQALGQGPEFLTYFNYEAQQDKSGLPNDRFSAERPEGSISTLTIQRTEQRDSAMYRCASSPQGSGGNSPLHFGNGTRLTVT.

The V call is TRBV7-9, the J call TRBJ2-7; TRBD2 might be the D (5 bases). Looked up from germline, CDR1 is SEHNR and CDR2 is FQNEAQ (reference sequence). The CDR3 consists of 15 residues. Deletions cut 2 bases from V and 7 bases from J, with 18 bases between. CDR3: CASSLNGVDTSEQYF. The CDR3 DNA reads as TGTGCCAGCAGCTTAAACGGGGTGGATACCTCGGAGCAGTACTTC. Together with reference TRBV7-9 and TRBJ2-7, the CDR3 gives the full variable domain: DTGVSQNPRHKITKRGQNVTFRCDPISEHNRLYWYRQTLGQGPEFLTYFQNEAQLEKSRLLSDRFSAERPKGSFSTLEIQRTEQGDSAMYLCASSLNGVDTSEQYFGPGTRLTVT.

The chain's CDR3 is CASSLGTVNSPLHF. The CDR3 DNA reads as TGTGCCAGCAGCTTAGGCACAGTAAATTCACCCCTCCACTTT. The genes are TRBV11-1 and TRBJ1-6; D ambiguous. The CDR3 length is 14 residues. The germline V and J ends were trimmed by 1 base and 7 bases, with 8 bases remaining between them. Germline assignment: CDR1 SGHAT and CDR2 FQDESV (reference sequence).